This T cell receptor (beta chain) was observed in a study of regulatory T cells in long-lasting Graves disease. Notes on the study in general: More public clonotypes were shared by persistent patients (2,741) than by new patients (more than 950).

This clonotype appeared many times. Antigen unknown. With iRepertoire HTBI primers and Arm-PCR of CDR3 regions, TCR beta libraries were built. Via MiXCR, TCRdb re-called the multiplex PCR reads, giving one row per CDR3 protein. The table records hundreds of thousands of distinct CDR3 sequences, less than 15% of them present only once. Germline V gene lookup returns CDR1 DFQATT and CDR2 SNEGSKA (reference sequence). The CDR3 covers 13 residues. Time point reported: newly diagnosed GD, antithyroid drugs for less than 3 months. PBMCs were the source of the RNA used for TCR sequencing. The same data also went into a second study, on T cells in Graves' hyperthyroidism and ophthalmopathy.

This sequence joins TRBV20-1 and TRBJ2-3; a weak D match, TRBD1 (6 bases). This clonotype originated in a man aged 30 to 45 with Graves disease. Source: peripheral blood mononuclear cells (PBMCs), taken at new diagnosis, from a patient treated with antithyroid drugs. The CDR3 bases are TGCAGCGCACCTGACAGGTCCACAGATACGCAGTATTTT. Protein product: CSAPDRSTDTQYF.